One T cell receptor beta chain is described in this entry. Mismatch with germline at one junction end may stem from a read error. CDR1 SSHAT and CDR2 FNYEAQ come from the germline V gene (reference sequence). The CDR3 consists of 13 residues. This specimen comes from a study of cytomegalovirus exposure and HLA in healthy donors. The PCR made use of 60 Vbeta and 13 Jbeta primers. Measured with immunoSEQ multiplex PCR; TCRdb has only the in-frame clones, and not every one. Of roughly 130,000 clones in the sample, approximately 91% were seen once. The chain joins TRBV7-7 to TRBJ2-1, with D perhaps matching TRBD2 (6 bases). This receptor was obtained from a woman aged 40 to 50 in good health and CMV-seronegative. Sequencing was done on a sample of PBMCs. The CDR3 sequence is CASSQTDREEQFF. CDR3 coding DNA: TGTGCTAGCAGCCAAACAGACCGGGAGGAGCAGTTCTTC.